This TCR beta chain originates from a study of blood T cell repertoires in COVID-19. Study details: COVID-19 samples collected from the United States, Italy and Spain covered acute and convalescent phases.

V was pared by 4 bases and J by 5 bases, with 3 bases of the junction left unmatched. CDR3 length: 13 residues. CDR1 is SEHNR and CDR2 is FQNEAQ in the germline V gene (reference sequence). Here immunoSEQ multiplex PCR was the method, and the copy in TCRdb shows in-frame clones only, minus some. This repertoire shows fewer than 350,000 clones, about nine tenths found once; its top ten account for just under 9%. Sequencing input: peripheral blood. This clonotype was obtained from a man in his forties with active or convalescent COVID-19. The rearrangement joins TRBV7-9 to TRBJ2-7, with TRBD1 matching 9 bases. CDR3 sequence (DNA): TGTGCCAGCAGCTCGGGACAGGGTAACGAGCAGTACTTC. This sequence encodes CASSSGQGNEQYF.